The clone carrying this T cell receptor beta chain has a handful of counts. The antigen is undetermined. The CDR3 has 13 residues. The V end lost 0 bases, the J end lost 4 bases, and 7 bases lay between the germline ends. Germline CDR1 SGHTA, CDR2 FQGNSA. Donors underwent one heparinised blood draw, 100 to 150 mL on average. Based on CD45RO/CCR7/CD25/CD127/CD95/CD27, CD4+ regulatory, stem cell-like memory, naive and central memory cells were sorted. The sample is drawn from a study of beta chain features in type 1 diabetes. Study as a whole: Healthy donors, compared against patients, showed similar age, gender and cell yields. General study points: Moderate but significant shortening of TCRB CDR3s was recorded in all four CD4+ subsets from Type 1 diabetes patients.

cDNA synthesis used the whole RNA isolate, giving expressed TCRB sequences. Sequencing was performed with immunoSEQ multiplex PCR; in TCRdb, only in-frame clones are kept and a portion is missing. The sample holds about 120,000 clones, roughly 17% seen once. The sample was central memory CD4+ T cells from blood. The sequence was obtained from a man younger than 30 with type 1 diabetes. The V and J genes are TRBV7-2 and TRBJ2-7; D unresolved. DNA of the CDR3: TGTGCCAGCAGCTTAGCGCGGCAGTACGAGCAGTACTTC. Amino acids: CASSLARQYEQYF.